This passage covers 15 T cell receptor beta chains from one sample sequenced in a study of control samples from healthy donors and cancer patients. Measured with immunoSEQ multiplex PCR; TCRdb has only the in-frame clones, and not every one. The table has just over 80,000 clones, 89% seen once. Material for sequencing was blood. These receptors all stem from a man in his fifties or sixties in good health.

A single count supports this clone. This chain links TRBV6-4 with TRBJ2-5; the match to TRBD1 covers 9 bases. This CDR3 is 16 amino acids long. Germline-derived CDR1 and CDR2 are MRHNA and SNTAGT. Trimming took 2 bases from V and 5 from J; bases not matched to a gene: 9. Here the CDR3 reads CASSDEPGQGMETQYF. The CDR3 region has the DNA TGTGCCAGCAGTGACGAACCGGGACAGGGAATGGAGACCCAGTACTTC.

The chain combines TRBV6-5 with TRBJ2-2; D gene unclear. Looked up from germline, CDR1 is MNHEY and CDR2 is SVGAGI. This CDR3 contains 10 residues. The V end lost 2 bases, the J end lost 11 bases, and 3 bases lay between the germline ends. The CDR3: CASSYTELFF. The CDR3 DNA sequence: TGTGCCAGCAGTTACACCGAGCTGTTTTTT.

CDR3 sequence: CASSIPGGAYGNDEKLFF. The CDR3 region has the DNA TGTGCCAGTAGTATACCGGGGGGCGCTTACGGTAATGATGAAAAACTGTTTTTT. The chain carries TRBV19 and TRBJ1-4; tentative D call: TRBD1 (6 bases). V lost 2 bases and J 6 bases, leaving 22 bases between the germline ends. CDR1 and CDR2 from the germline V gene are LNHDA and SQIVND (reference sequence). The CDR3 runs to 18 residues. Full variable domain (missing parts from reference TRBV19 and TRBJ1-4): DGGITQSPKYLFRKEGQNVTLSCEQNLNHDAMYWYRQDPGQGLRLIYYSQIVNDFQKGDIAEGYSVSREKKESFPLTVTSAQKNPTAFYLCASSIPGGAYGNDEKLFFGSGTQLSVL.

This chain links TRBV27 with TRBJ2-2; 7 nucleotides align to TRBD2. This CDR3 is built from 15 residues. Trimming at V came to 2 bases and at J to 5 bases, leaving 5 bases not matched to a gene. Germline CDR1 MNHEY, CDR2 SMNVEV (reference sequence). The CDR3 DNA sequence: TGTGCCAGCAGTTTAGGGGCGGGGGTAACCGGGGAGCTGTTTTTT. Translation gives CASSLGAGVTGELFF.

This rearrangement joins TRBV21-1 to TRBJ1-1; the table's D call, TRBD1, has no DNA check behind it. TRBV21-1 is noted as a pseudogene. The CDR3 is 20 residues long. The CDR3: CASRKKIQGGRGAENTEAFF. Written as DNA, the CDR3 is TGTGCCAGCAGAAAAAAAATCCAAGGCGGCAGGGGAGCTGAGAACACTGAAGCTTTCTTT.

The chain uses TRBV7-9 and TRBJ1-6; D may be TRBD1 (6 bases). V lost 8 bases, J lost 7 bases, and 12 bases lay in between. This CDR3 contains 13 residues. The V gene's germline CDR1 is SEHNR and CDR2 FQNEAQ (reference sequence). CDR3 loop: CASSGTKNSPLHF. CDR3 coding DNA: TGTGCCAGCTCCGGGACAAAGAATTCACCCCTCCACTTT.

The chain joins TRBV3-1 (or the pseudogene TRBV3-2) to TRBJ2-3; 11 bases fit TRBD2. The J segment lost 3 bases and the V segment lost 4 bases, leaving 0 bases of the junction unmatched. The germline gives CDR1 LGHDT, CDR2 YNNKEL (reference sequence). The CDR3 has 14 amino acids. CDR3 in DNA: TGTGCCAGCAGCCTAGCGGGGGGGACAGATACGCAGTATTTT. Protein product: CASSLAGGTDTQYF.

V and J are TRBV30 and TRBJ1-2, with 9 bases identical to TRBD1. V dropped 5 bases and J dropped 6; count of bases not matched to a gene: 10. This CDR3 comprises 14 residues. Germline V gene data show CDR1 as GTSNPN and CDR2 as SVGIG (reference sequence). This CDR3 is CAWARRGTGNGYTF. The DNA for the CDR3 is TGTGCCTGGGCTAGGCGAGGGACAGGGAATGGCTACACCTTC. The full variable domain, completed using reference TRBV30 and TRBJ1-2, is SQTIHQWPATLVQPVGSPLSLECTVEGTSNPNLYWYRQAAGRGLQLLFYSVGIGQISSEVPQNLSASRPQDRQFILSSKKLLLSDSGFYLCAWARRGTGNGYTFGSGTRLTVV.

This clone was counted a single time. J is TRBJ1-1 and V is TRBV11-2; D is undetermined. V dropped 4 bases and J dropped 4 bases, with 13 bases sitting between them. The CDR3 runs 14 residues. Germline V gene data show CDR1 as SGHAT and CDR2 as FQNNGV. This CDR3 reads CASSYGDVGTEAFF. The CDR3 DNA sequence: TGTGCCAGCAGCTATGGGGATGTTGGCACTGAAGCTTTCTTT.

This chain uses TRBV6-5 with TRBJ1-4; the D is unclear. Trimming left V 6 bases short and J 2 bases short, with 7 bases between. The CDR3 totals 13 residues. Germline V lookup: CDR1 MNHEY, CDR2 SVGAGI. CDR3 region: CASRPRTNEKLFF. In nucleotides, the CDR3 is TGTGCCAGCAGACCACGGACTAATGAAAAACTGTTTTTT.

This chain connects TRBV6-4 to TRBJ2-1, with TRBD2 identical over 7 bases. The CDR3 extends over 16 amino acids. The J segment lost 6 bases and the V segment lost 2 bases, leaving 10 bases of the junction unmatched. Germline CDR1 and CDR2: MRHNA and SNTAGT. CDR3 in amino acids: CASSDNGLDPVNEQFF. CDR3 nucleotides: TGTGCCAGCAGTGACAATGGACTAGACCCAGTCAATGAGCAGTTCTTC.

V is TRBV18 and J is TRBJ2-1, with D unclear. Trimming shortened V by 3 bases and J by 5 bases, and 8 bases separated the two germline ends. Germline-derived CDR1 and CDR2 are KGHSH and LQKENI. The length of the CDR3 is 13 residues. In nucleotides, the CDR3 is TGTGCCAGCTCACCGCGGCAGGACAATGAGCAGTTCTTC. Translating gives CASSPRQDNEQFF.

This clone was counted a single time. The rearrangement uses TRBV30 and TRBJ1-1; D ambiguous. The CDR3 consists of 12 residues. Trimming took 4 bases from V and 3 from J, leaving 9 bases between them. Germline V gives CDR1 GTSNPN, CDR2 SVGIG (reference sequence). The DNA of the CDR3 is TGTGCCTGGACTGGATCCTACACTGAAGCTTTCTTT. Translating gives CAWTGSYTEAFF.

The CDR3 DNA sequence: TGTGCCAGCAGCTTAGCGATGGGACAGGGACGGGATGAGCAGTTCTTC. It encodes CASSLAMGQGRDEQFF. This chain links TRBV7-8 with TRBJ2-1, with 9 nucleotides matching TRBD1. With 0 bases clipped from V and 8 bases from J, the junction kept 8 bases outside the gene matches. The CDR3 runs to 16 residues. The germline V gene has CDR1 SGHVS and CDR2 FQNEAQ.

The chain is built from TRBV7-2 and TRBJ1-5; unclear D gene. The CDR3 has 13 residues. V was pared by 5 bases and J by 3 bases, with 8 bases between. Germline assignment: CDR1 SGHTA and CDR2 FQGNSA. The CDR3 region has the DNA TGTGCCAGCAGCGCCGGGAACAATCAGCCCCAGCATTTT. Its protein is CASSAGNNQPQHF.